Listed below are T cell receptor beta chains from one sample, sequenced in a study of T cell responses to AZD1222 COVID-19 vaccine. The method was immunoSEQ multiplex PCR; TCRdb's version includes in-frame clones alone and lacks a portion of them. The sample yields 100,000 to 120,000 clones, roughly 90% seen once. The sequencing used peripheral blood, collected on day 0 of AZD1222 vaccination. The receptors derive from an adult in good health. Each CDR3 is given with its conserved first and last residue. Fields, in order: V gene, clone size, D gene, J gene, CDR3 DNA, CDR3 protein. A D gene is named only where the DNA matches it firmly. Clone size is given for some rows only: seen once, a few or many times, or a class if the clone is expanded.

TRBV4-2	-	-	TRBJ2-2	TGTGCCAGCAGCCAAGAAGGCAGGGGGGTGGGGACCGGGGAGCTGTTTTTT	CASSQEGRGVGTGELFF
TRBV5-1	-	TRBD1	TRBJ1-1	TGCGCCAGCAGTTTAACAGGGACAGGGAGAACTGAAGCTTTCTTT	CASSLTGTGRTEAFF
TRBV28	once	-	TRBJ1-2	TGTGCCAGCGGGATCCGGACCAGTGGCTACACCTTC	CASGIRTSGYTF
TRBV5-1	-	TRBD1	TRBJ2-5	TGCGCCAGCAGCTTGATGGGACAGGGGGGAGAGACCCAGTACTTC	CASSLMGQGGETQYF
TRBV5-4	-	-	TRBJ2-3	TGTGCCAGCAGCCTGGGGGGGCCCGGGGATACGCAGTATTTT	CASSLGGPGDTQYF
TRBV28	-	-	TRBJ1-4	TGTGCCAGCAGAGGGACCAAACTGTTTTTT	CASRGTKLFF
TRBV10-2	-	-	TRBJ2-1	TGCGCCAGCAGTGAGTCAACTAGGACGCGGGAGCAGTTCTTC	CASSESTRTREQFF
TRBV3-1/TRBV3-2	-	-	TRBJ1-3	TGTGCCAGCAGCCAAGCCTCCAGGGTGGCAGGAAACACCATATATTTT	CASSQASRVAGNTIYF
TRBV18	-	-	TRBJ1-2	TGTGCCAGCTCACCTAGGGCCTTACAGGGATGGTATGGCTACACCTTC	CASSPRALQGWYGYTF
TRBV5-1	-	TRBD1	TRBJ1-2	TGCGCCAGCAGCCCTGTGGGACAGGGGGAGGGCTACACCTTC	CASSPVGQGEGYTF
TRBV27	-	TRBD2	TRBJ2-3	TGTGCCAGCAGTTTGATACGAACCGGACTGAGGCTAGCGGGAGACACAGATACGCAGTATTTT	CASSLIRTGLRLAGDTDTQYF
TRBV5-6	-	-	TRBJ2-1	TGTGCCAGCAGCCGAGCAGTATCCCTCGTACGGGCGTACAATGAGCAGTTCTTC	CASSRAVSLVRAYNEQFF
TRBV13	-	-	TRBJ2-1	TGTGCCAGCATCAAGCTTATGGGGAATGAGCAGTTCTTC	CASIKLMGNEQFF
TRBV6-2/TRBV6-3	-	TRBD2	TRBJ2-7	TGTGCCAGCAGTGAGTCCGGGGTCCCTGGACTAGCGGGTTCGGCCTACGAGCAGTACTTC	CASSESGVPGLAGSAYEQYF
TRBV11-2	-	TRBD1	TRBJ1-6	TGTGCCAGCAGCCGACAGGGTAGCTCACCCCTCCACTTT	CASSRQGSSPLHF
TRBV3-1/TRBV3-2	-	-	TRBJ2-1	TGTGCCAGCAGCCAAGGGCTCGAAAATGAGCAGTTCTTC	CASSQGLENEQFF
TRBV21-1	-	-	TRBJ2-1	TGTGCCAGCAGCGATAGCGCTTACAATGAGCAGTTCTTC	CASSDSAYNEQFF
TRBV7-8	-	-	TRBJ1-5	TGTGCCAGCAGCTTTTCCGGGGGAAAGCCCCAGCATTTT	CASSFSGGKPQHF
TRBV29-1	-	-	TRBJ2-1	TGCAGCGTTGAAGCCCGGGACTGGGCCTACAATGAGCAGTTCTTC	CSVEARDWAYNEQFF
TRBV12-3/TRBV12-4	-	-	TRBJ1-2	TGTGCCAGCAGTATTTCGAGGGCGGCTGGCTACACCTTC	CASSISRAAGYTF
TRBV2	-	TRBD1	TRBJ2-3	TGTGCCAGCATGCGGACAGGTTGGGGTATCGGGGAGAATACGCAGTATTTT	CASMRTGWGIGENTQYF
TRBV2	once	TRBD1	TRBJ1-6	TGTGCCAGCAGCCCGAGGACAGGAGGAAATTCACCCCTCCACTTT	CASSPRTGGNSPLHF
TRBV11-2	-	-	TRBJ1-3	TGTGCCAGCAGCTTCGGTGGAAACACCATATATTTT	CASSFGGNTIYF
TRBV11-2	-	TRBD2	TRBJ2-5	TGTGCCAGCAGCGGGGGGATCGGGAGGGCCCAAGAGACCCAGTACTTC	CASSGGIGRAQETQYF
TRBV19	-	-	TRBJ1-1	TGTGCCAGTGGGGCGATGATGGGTGGCGACACTGAAGCTTTCTTT	CASGAMMGGDTEAFF
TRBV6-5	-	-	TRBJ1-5	TGTGCCAGCAGTTACGGGGGCTACAATCAGCCCCAGCATTTT	CASSYGGYNQPQHF
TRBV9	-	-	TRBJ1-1	TGTGCCAGCAGCCGTCCTGAGAACGCTGAAGCTTTCTTT	CASSRPENAEAFF
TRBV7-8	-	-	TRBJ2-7	TGTGCCAGCAGCTCGAGGACTGGCTACGAGCAGTACTTC	CASSSRTGYEQYF
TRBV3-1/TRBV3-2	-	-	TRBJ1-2	TGTGCCAGCAGCCAAGGGCGGGCGGACTATGGCTACACCTTC	CASSQGRADYGYTF
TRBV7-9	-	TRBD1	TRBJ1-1	TGTGCCAGCAGCCTGGGACAGGAGTCGAAAGCTTTCTTT	CASSLGQESKAFF
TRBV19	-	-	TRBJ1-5	TGTGCCAGTAAGGCTTTTGGAGATAGCAATCAGCCCCAGCATTTT	CASKAFGDSNQPQHF
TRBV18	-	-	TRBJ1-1	TGTGCCAGCTCACCCTGGGGGGAGAGCACTGAAGCTTTCTTT	CASSPWGESTEAFF
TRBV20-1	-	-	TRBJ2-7	TGCAGTGCCGGGTCGACATACGAGCAGTACTTC	CSAGSTYEQYF
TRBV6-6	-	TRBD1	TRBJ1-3	TGTGCCAGCAGTCCCGGGACAGGGGCCTCTGGAAACACCATATATTTT	CASSPGTGASGNTIYF
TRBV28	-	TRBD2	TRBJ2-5	TGTGCCAGCAGTCCTGGGGGGGGAACTCGGGAGACCCAGTACTTC	CASSPGGGTRETQYF
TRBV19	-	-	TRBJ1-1	TGTGCCAGTAGTATAGGGGGAGGCAGACTGAACACTGAAGCTTTCTTT	CASSIGGGRLNTEAFF
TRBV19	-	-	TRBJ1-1	TGTGCCAGTAGTATGGGGACACCTAACACTGAAGCTTTCTTT	CASSMGTPNTEAFF
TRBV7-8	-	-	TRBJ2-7	TGTGCCAGCAGCTTAGCGACAGGCCGCTACGAGCAGTACTTC	CASSLATGRYEQYF
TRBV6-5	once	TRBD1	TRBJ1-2	TGTGCCAGCAGTCGACAGGGGGACGGCTACACCTTC	CASSRQGDGYTF
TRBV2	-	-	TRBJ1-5	TGTGCCAGCAGCGCCGGGGGGCAGGGACCCCAGCATTTT	CASSAGGQGPQHF